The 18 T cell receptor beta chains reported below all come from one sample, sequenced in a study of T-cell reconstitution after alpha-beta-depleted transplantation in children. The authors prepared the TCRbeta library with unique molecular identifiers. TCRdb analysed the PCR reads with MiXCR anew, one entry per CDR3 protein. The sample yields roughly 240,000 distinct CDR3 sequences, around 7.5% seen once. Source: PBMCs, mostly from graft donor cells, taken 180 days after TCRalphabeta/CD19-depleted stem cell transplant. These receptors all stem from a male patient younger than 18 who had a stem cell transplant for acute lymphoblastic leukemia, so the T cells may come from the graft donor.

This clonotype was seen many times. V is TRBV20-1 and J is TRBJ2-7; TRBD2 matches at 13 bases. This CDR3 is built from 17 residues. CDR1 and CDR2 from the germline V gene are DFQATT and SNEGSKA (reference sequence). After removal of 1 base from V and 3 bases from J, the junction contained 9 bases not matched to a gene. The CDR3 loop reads CSARGLLAGGFVYEQYF. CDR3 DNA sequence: TGCAGTGCTAGAGGGCTACTAGCGGGAGGGTTTGTCTACGAGCAGTACTTC.

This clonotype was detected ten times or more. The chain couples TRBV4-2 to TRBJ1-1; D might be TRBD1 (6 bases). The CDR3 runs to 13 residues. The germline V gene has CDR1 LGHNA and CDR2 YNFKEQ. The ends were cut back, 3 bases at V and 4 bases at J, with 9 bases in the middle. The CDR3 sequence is CASSHPDSTEAFF. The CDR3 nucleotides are TGTGCCAGCAGCCACCCGGACAGCACTGAAGCTTTCTTT.

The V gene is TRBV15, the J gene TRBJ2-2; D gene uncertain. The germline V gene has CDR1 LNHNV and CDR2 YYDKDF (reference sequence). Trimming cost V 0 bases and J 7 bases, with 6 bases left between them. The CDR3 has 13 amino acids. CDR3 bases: TGTGCCACCAGCAGAGACTATATCGGGGAGCTGTTTTTT. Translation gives CATSRDYIGELFF.

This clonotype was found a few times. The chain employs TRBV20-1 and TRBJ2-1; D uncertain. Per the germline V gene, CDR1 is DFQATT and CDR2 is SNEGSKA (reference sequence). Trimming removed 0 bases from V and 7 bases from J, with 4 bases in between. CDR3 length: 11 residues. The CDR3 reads CSARDLNEQFF. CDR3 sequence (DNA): TGCAGTGCTAGAGATCTGAATGAGCAGTTCTTC.

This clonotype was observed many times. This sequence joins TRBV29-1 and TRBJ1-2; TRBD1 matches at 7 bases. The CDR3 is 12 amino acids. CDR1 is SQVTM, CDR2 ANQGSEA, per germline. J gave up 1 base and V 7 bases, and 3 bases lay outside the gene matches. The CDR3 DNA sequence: TGCAGCGATCGACAGGGTAACTATGGCTACACCTTC. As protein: CSDRQGNYGYTF.

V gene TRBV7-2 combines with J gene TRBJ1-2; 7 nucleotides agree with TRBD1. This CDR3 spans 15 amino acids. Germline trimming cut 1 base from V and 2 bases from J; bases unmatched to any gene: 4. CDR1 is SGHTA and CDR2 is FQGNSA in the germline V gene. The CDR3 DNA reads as TGTGCCAGCAGCTTAGAGGGACAGATAAACTATGGCTACACCTTC. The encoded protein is CASSLEGQINYGYTF.

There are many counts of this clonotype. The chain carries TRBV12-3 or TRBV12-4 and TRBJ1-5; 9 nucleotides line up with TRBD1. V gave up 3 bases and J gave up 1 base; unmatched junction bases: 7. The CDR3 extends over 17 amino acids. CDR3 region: CASSLAGTGRSNQPQHF. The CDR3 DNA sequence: TGTGCCAGCAGTTTGGCAGGGACAGGGAGGAGCAATCAGCCCCAGCATTTT.

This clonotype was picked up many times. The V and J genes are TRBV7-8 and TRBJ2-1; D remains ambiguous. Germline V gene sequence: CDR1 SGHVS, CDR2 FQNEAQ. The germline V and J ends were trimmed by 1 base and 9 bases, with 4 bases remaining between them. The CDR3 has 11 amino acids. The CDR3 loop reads CASSLGIEQFF. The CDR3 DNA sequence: TGTGCCAGCAGCTTAGGTATTGAGCAGTTCTTC.

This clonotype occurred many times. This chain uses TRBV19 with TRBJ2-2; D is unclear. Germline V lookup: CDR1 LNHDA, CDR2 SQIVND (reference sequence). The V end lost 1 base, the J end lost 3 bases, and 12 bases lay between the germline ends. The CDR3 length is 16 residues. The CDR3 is CASSIVGLEHTGELFF. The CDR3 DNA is TGTGCCAGTAGTATAGTGGGCTTAGAGCACACCGGGGAGCTGTTTTTT.

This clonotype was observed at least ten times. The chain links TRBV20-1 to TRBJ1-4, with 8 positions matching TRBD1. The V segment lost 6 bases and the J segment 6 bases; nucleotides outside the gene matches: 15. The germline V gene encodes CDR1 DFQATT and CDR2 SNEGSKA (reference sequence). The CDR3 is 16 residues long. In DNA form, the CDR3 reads TGCAGTGCAAAGATTTCTGGGACAGGCATTCATGAAAAACTGTTTTTT. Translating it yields CSAKISGTGIHEKLFF.

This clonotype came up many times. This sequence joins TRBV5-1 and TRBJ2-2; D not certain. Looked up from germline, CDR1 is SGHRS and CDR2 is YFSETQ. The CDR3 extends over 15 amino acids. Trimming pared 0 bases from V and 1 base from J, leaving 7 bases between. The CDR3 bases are TGCGCCAGCAGCTTGGGTAAGGTGAACACCGGGGAGCTGTTTTTT. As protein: CASSLGKVNTGELFF.

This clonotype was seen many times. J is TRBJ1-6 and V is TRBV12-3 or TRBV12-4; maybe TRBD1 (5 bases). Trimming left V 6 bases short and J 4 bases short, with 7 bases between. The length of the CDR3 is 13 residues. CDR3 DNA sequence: TGTGCCAGCAGCAGACAGTATAATTCACCCCTCCACTTT. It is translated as CASSRQYNSPLHF.

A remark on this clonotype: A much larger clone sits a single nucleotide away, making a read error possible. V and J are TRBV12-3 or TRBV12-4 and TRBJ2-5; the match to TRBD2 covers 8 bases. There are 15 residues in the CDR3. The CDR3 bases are TGTGCCAGCAGTTTATCGGGAGGGATCCAACAGACCCAGTACTTC. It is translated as CASSLSGGIQQTQYF.

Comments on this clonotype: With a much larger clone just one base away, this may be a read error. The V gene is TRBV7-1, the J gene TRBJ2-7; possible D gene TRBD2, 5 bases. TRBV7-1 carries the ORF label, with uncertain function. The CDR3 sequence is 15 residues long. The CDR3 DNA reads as TGTGCCAGCAGCCCAGCCGAGGGCAGAGACCTCGACCAGTACTTC. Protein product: CASSPAEGRDLDQYF.

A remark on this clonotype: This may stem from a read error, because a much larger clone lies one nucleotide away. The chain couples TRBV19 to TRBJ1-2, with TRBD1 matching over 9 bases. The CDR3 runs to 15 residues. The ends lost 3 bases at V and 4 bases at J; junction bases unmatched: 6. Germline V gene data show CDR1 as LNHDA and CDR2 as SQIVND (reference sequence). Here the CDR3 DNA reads TGTGCCAGTAGTATGGACGGGACAGGGATCTATGGCTACACCTTC. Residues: CASSMDGTGIYGYTF.

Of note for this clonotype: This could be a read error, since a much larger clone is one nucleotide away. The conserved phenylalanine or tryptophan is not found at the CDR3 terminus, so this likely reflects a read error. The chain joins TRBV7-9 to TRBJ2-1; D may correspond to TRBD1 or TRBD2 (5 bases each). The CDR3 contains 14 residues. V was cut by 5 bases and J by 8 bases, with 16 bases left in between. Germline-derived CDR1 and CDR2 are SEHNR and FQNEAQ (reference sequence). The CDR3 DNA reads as TGTGCCAGCAGCCCCCGGGACGGTCGGCATGAGCAGTTCCTC. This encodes CASSPRDGRHEQFL.

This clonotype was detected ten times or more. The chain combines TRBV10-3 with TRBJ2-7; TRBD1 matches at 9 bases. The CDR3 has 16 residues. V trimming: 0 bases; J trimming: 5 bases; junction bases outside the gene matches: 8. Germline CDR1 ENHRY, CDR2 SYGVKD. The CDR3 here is CAISESGTGTPHEQYF. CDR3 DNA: TGTGCCATCAGTGAGTCCGGGACAGGGACCCCCCACGAGCAGTACTTC.

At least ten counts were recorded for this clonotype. The CDR3 loop reads CASSRAGTYEQYF. The CDR3 bases are TGTGCCAGTAGTCGCGCCGGAACCTACGAGCAGTACTTC. The chain employs TRBV19 and TRBJ2-7; no reliable D call. The CDR3 is 13 amino acids. The germline CDR1 and CDR2 sequences are LNHDA and SQIVND (reference sequence). Between the trimmed V and J ends, which lost 5 bases and 2 bases, there was a span of 10 bases. Variable domain in full (rest from reference TRBV19 and TRBJ2-7): DGGITQSPKYLFRKEGQNVTLSCEQNLNHDAMYWYRQDPGQGLRLIYYSQIVNDFQKGDIAEGYSVSREKKESFPLTVTSAQKNPTAFYLCASSRAGTYEQYFGPGTRLTVT.